The rows below give T cell receptor beta chains drawn from one sample of a study of blood T cells in healthy people across ages. Each CDR3 protein is one row after TCRdb ran MiXCR on the 5' RACE reads. The sample lists approximately 800,000 distinct CDR3 sequences; 58% were seen once. The specimen was blood. These receptors were obtained from a man aged 30 to 45 in good health. Each CDR3 is given with its conserved first and last residue. The D gene is left open where the match is weak. Clone size is stated in some rows and not others, as once, few, many or a class when expanded.

D: -; V: TRBV4-2; size: -; J: TRBJ1-1; DNA: TGTGCCAGCAGCCAAGGAACTCACCGGGGAGCTTTCTTT; CDR3: CASSQGTHRGAFF
D: TRBD2; V: TRBV4-2; size: -; J: TRBJ2-1; DNA: TGTGCCAGCAGCCAATACCCCTGGGGACTAGATATTGATGAGCAGTTCTTC; CDR3: CASSQYPWGLDIDEQFF
D: -; V: TRBV4-2; size: -; J: TRBJ2-7; DNA: TGTGCCAGCAGCCTCTCAGCCCAGGGAGCCTACGAGCAGTACTTC; CDR3: CASSLSAQGAYEQYF
D: TRBD2; V: TRBV20-1; size: -; J: TRBJ2-7; DNA: TGCAGTGCCAGAACTAGCGGGGGACGTTACGAGCAGTACTTC; CDR3: CSARTSGGRYEQYF
D: TRBD2; V: TRBV20-1; size: -; J: TRBJ2-7; DNA: TGCAGTGCTCTTAGTAGCGGGAGCTCCTACGAGCAGTACTTC; CDR3: CSALSSGSSYEQYF
D: -; V: TRBV3-1; size: -; J: TRBJ1-1; DNA: TGTGCCATCTCCCGGGGCCCGGGAAGACACACTGAAGCTTTCTTT; CDR3: CAISRGPGRHTEAFF
D: -; V: TRBV20-1; size: -; J: TRBJ2-3; DNA: TGCAGTGCTAGAGTCCCAGGAGATACGCAGTATTTT; CDR3: CSARVPGDTQYF
D: -; V: TRBV20-1; size: -; J: TRBJ2-7; DNA: TGCAGTGCTAGAGAAAAGGAGCGGTTGGACTCCTACGAGCAGTACTTC; CDR3: CSAREKERLDSYEQYF
D: -; V: TRBV29-1; size: few; J: TRBJ2-1; DNA: TGCAGCGTTGAACCCCTGGGCAGGACTAACAATGAGCAGTTCTTC; CDR3: CSVEPLGRTNNEQFF
D: TRBD2; V: TRBV27; size: -; J: TRBJ2-7; DNA: TGTGCCAGCAGTTTACACCTAGCGGCTACCTACGAGCAGTACTTC; CDR3: CASSLHLAATYEQYF